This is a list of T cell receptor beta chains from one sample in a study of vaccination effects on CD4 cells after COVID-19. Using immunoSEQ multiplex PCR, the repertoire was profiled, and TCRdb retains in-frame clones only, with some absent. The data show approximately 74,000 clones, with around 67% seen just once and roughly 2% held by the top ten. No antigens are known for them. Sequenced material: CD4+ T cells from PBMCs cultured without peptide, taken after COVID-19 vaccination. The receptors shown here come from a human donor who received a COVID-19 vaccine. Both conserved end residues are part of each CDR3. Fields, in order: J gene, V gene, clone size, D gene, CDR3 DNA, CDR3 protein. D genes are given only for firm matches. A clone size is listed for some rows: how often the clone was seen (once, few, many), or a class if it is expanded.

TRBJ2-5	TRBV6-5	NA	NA	TGTGCCAGCAGTTACTCGAATAGGGGCGCAGAGACCCAGTACTTC	CASSYSNRGAETQYF
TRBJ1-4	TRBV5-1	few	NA	TGCGCCAGCAGCTTGGACCTAGCAACTAATGAAAAACTGTTTTTT	CASSLDLATNEKLFF
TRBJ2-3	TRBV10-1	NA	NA	TGCGCCAGCAGTGGAGGCAGGGGACATACAGATACGCAGTATTTT	CASSGGRGHTDTQYF
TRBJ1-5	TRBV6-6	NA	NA	TGTGCCAGCAGTCCCGCCTGGGGCACGGTAAAGATCGGCAATCAGCCCCAGCATTTT	CASSPAWGTVKIGNQPQHF
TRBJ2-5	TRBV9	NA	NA	TGTGCCAGCAGCGATACCGGGACACCCCAAGAGACCCAGTACTTC	CASSDTGTPQETQYF
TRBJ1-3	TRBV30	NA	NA	TGTGCCTGGAGCGCCCTAGGATGGTCTGGAAACACCATATATTTT	CAWSALGWSGNTIYF
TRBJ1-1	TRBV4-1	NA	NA	TGCGCCAGCAGCCAAGATCCGAGGGGGAACACTGAAGCTTTCTTT	CASSQDPRGNTEAFF
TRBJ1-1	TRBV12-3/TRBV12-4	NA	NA	TGTGCCAGCAGTCCTGGGTACACTGAAGCTTTCTTT	CASSPGYTEAFF
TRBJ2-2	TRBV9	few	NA	TGTGCCAGCAGCGTAGTCGCAGACGGGGAGCTGTTTTTT	CASSVVADGELFF
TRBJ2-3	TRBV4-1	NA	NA	TGCGCCAGCAGCCAAGAGGGTTTAGGGACGCCGACGGGGCATACGCAGTATTTT	CASSQEGLGTPTGHTQYF
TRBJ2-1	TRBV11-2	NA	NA	TGTGCCAGCAGCTTTTCAAGCTCCTACAATGAGCAGTTCTTC	CASSFSSSYNEQFF
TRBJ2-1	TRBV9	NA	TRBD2	TGTGCCAGCAGCGTAGCGGGAGCGGGGGTTCGGTACAATGAGCAGTTCTTC	CASSVAGAGVRYNEQFF
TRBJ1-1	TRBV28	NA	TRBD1	TGTGCCAGCAGTTATCAGGGGGCAAGGACTGAAGCTTTCTTT	CASSYQGARTEAFF
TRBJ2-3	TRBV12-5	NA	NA	TGTGCTAGTGGTTTGGCCCTGTCACTAGGGGTTCGGAATACGCAGTATTTT	CASGLALSLGVRNTQYF
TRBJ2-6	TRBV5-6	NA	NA	TGTGCCAGCAGCTCCCAGGGATCTGGGGCCAACGTCCTGACTTTC	CASSSQGSGANVLTF
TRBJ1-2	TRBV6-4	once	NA	TGTGCCAGCAGTGACGGGGCGGACTATGGCTACACCTTC	CASSDGADYGYTF
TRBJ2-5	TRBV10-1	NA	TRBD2	TGCGCCAGCAGTGAGAGTTACAGCGGGGTTGAGACCCAGTACTTC	CASSESYSGVETQYF
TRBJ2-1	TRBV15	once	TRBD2	TGTGCCACCAGCAGAGCGCTAGCGGGGATCAATGAGCAGTTCTTC	CATSRALAGINEQFF
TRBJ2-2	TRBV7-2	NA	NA	TGTGCCAGCAGCCCGAGGGCACAGGGGAACACCGGGGAGCTGTTTTTT	CASSPRAQGNTGELFF
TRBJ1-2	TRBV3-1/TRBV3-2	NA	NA	TGTGCCAGCAGCCTAAGACAGGTAGCTGGCTACACCTTC	CASSLRQVAGYTF
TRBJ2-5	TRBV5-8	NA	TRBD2	TGTGCCAGCAGCCGAGCCATCCTAGCGGGGAACCAAGAGACCCAGTACTTC	CASSRAILAGNQETQYF
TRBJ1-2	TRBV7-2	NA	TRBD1	TGTGCCAGCACCTCGGGACAGGGGTATGGCTACACCTTC	CASTSGQGYGYTF
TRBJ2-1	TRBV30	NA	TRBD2	TGTGCCTGGAGCCGGGGGGGCTTGGATGAGCAGTTCTTC	CAWSRGGLDEQFF
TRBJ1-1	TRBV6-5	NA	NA	TGTGCCAGCAGACCCTATTTGAACACTGAAGCTTTCTTT	CASRPYLNTEAFF
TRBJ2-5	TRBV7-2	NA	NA	TGTGCCAGCAGCACCTCAGAGACCCAGTACTTC	CASSTSETQYF
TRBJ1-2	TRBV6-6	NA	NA	TGTGCCAGCAGTTACTCCCCTAGTCCTACCCCCTATGGCTACACCTTC	CASSYSPSPTPYGYTF
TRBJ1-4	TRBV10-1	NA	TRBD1	TGCGCCAGCCACGGGGACAGGGGAGGTACTAATGAAAAACTGTTTTTT	CASHGDRGGTNEKLFF
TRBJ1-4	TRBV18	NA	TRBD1	TGTGCCAGCTCACTAGGACAGGGGGCCGGTGAAAAACTGTTTTTT	CASSLGQGAGEKLFF
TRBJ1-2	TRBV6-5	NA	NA	TGTGCCAGCAGTTACTCAGGGACGGGTGGCTACACCTTC	CASSYSGTGGYTF
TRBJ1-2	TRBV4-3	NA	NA	TGCGCCAGCAGCCAAGTGCCGGGGAACTATGGCTACACCTTC	CASSQVPGNYGYTF
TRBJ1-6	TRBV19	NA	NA	TGTGCCAGTAGTATCGGACACTATGATAAGAATTCACCCCTCCACTTT	CASSIGHYDKNSPLHF
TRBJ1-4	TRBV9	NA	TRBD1	TGTGCCAGCAGCACGCGGACAGGGCTGCCCCCAAGATATGAAAAACTGTTTTTT	CASSTRTGLPPRYEKLFF
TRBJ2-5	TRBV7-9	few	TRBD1	TGTGCCAGCAGCTCGGACAGGGAGGAGACCCAGTACTTC	CASSSDREETQYF
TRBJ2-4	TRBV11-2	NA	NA	TGTGCCAGCAGAGATGGAGGGGGGGTAGGCAAAAACATTCAGTACTTC	CASRDGGGVGKNIQYF
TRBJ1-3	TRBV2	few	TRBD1	TGTGCCAGCAGAGCGGGACAGTGGAACACCATATATTTT	CASRAGQWNTIYF
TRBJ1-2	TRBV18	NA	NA	TGTGCCAGCTCACCTGCCCGAGGGAGGGTTGACACCTTC	CASSPARGRVDTF
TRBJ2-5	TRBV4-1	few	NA	TGCGCCAGCAGCCAGCCTTGGGGTGGACGGCATGGATGGACCCAGTACTTC	CASSQPWGGRHGWTQYF
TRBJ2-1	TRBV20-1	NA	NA	TGCAGTGCGGAGCGAGGCAATGAGCAGTTCTTC	CSAERGNEQFF